The next 15 T cell receptor beta chains were all read from a single sample in a study of response to subunit inactivated influenza vaccine. TCRdb analysed the RT-PCR reads with MiXCR anew, one entry per CDR3 protein. The sample has hundreds of thousands of distinct CDR3 sequences, 15% to 20% seen once. Sample: PBMCs from blood, taken around 5 days after vaccination. These receptors were obtained from a man in his fifties or sixties who received an inactivated influenza vaccine.

This clonotype was found a few times. V is TRBV6-1 and J is TRBJ2-7; 11 bases are shared with TRBD2. The V gene's germline CDR1 is MNHNS and CDR2 SASEGT. The CDR3 length is 15 residues. V gave up 1 base and J gave up 4 bases; unmatched junction bases: 3. Written as DNA, the CDR3 is TGTGCCAGCAGTGAAGGACTAGCGGGGCAATACGAGCAGTACTTC. Residues: CASSEGLAGQYEQYF.

The chain recombines TRBV5-1 with TRBJ2-7; TRBD2 is a possible D gene (6 bases). CDR3 length equals 16 residues. The germline CDR1 and CDR2 sequences are SGHRS and YFSETQ. The V gene lost 4 bases and the J gene lost 2 bases, with 19 bases spanning the gap. CDR3 coding DNA: TGCGCCAGCAGCACGGCGGGACGCAGTGAAACCTACGAGCAGTACTTC. It translates to CASSTAGRSETYEQYF.

The J gene is TRBJ2-5, the V gene TRBV20-1; 9 bases map to TRBD2. The CDR3 contains 17 residues. The germline CDR1 and CDR2 sequences are DFQATT and SNEGSKA (reference sequence). J was trimmed by 7 bases and V by 1 base; bases with no gene match: 16. The DNA for the CDR3 is TGCAGTGCTAGAGGGGGCGGGTCGCGGGAGGGCTTGGGGACCCAGTACTTC. Translating it yields CSARGGGSREGLGTQYF.

This clonotype appeared a few times. This rearrangement joins TRBV6-2 or TRBV6-3 to TRBJ2-4; 10 bases line up with TRBD2. CDR1 is MNHEY and CDR2 is SVGEGT in the germline V gene. The CDR3 is made up of 20 amino acids. Trimming cost V 0 bases and J 0 bases; bases outside gene matches: 11. The CDR3 DNA reads TGTGCCAGCAGTTACTCGTATCCAGCGGGAGGGCCCTTAGCCAAAAACATTCAGTACTTC. It yields the protein CASSYSYPAGGPLAKNIQYF.

This clonotype was seen more than once but under ten times. The V and J genes are TRBV11-2 and TRBJ2-1; maybe TRBD2 (6 bases). Trimming took 1 base from V and 4 from J, leaving 14 bases between them. Germline V lookup: CDR1 SGHAT, CDR2 FQNNGV. There are 16 residues in the CDR3. The CDR3 DNA follows: TGTGCCAGCAGCTTAGGGGCGGGATCGATTTACAATGAGCAGTTCTTC. It yields the protein CASSLGAGSIYNEQFF.

For the CDR3, the DNA is TGCGCCAGCAGCTCCCGGGACGGGGGAGAGCAGTTCTTC. Its protein is CASSSRDGGEQFF. The chain is built from TRBV5-1 and TRBJ2-1; maybe TRBD2 (6 bases). V lost 3 bases and J 10 bases, leaving 14 bases between the germline ends. The germline CDR1 and CDR2 sequences are SGHRS and YFSETQ. The CDR3 totals 13 residues.

This rearrangement joins TRBV20-1 to TRBJ2-1, with D possibly being TRBD1 or TRBD2 (8 bases each). Germline lookup yields CDR1 DFQATT and CDR2 SNEGSKA (reference sequence). The V end lost 2 bases, the J end lost 5 bases, and 31 bases lay between the germline ends. CDR3 size: 20 residues. CDR3 DNA: TGCAGTGCTAGACTTTTCAGCGGGAGTAAACTGGGACAGGCACACAATGAGCAGTTCTTC. Translated, it gives CSARLFSGSKLGQAHNEQFF.

V gene TRBV29-1 combines with J gene TRBJ1-2; D may be TRBD1 (6 bases). CDR3 length: 11 residues. Germline assignment: CDR1 SQVTM and CDR2 ANQGSEA. The germline V and J ends were trimmed by 5 bases and 8 bases, with 12 bases remaining between them. DNA for the CDR3: TGCAGCGTTCACAGGGTGGGCGGCTACACCTTC. Translation: CSVHRVGGYTF.

The DNA for the CDR3 is TGCGCCAGCAGAGCCCGTCTACCGGGCCACTACGAGCAGTACTTC. Its protein is CASRARLPGHYEQYF. The V call is TRBV5-1, the J call TRBJ2-7; D remains ambiguous. The germline gives CDR1 SGHRS, CDR2 YFSETQ. The CDR3 is 15 amino acids. Trimming shortened V by 5 bases and J by 3 bases, and 18 bases separated the two germline ends.

This clonotype was counted ten times or more. The chain joins TRBV7-9 to TRBJ2-2; 7 bases match TRBD1. With 5 bases clipped from V and 3 bases from J, the junction kept 6 bases outside the gene matches. This CDR3 region has 15 residues. Germline V gene lookup returns CDR1 SEHNR and CDR2 FQNEAQ (reference sequence). CDR3 in amino acids: CASSTSGTDTGELFF. As DNA, the CDR3 is TGTGCCAGCAGCACCTCCGGGACAGACACCGGGGAGCTGTTTTTT. The variable domain in full, with the rest retrieved from reference TRBV7-9 and TRBJ2-2, is DTGVSQNPRHKITKRGQNVTFRCDPISEHNRLYWYRQTLGQGPEFLTYFQNEAQLEKSRLLSDRFSAERPKGSFSTLEIQRTEQGDSAMYLCASSTSGTDTGELFFGEGSRLTVL.

This clonotype was found once. The chain employs TRBV10-3 and TRBJ2-1; the match to TRBD2 covers 16 bases. The J segment lost 1 base and the V segment lost 3 bases, leaving 9 bases of the junction unmatched. The CDR3 is made up of 20 amino acids. Germline V lookup: CDR1 ENHRY, CDR2 SYGVKD. CDR3 bases: TGTGCCATCAGTGATTATCGCGGGACTAGCGGGAGGGAATCCTACAATGAGCAGTTCTTC. It yields the protein CAISDYRGTSGRESYNEQFF.

The chain is built from TRBV28 and TRBJ2-5; 9 nucleotides match TRBD1. Germline values: CDR1 MDHEN, CDR2 SYDVKM. V shed 10 bases and J 4 bases; nucleotides not matched to a gene: 7. CDR3 length: 13 amino acids. The CDR3 DNA sequence: TGTGCCACCGACAGGGGGGGGACAGAGACCCAGTACTTC. As protein: CATDRGGTETQYF.

This clonotype appeared a few times. The chain has TRBV5-1 and TRBJ2-3, with a weak D call TRBD2 (6 bases). The CDR3 extends over 15 amino acids. Germline CDR1 and CDR2: SGHRS and YFSETQ. V was clipped by 0 bases and J by 3 bases, with 11 bases between them. CDR3 bases: TGCGCCAGCAGCTTGGTAGGACTACGAACAGATACGCAGTATTTT. Translating it yields CASSLVGLRTDTQYF.

This rearrangement joins TRBV11-2 to TRBJ2-2; D not certain. Trimming removed 5 bases from V and 6 bases from J, with 13 bases in between. The CDR3 sequence is 14 residues long. Germline assignment: CDR1 SGHAT and CDR2 FQNNGV. The chain's CDR3 is CASSPVARSGELFF. The CDR3 coding sequence is TGTGCCAGCAGCCCCGTAGCAAGGTCCGGGGAGCTGTTTTTT.

CDR3 protein: CASSLGSGRIYNEQFF. The CDR3 bases are TGTGCCAGCAGCTTGGGGTCAGGCCGAATCTACAATGAGCAGTTCTTC. This chain connects TRBV5-6 to TRBJ2-1, with unresolved D. The CDR3 extends over 16 amino acids. Germline V gene sequence: CDR1 SGHDT, CDR2 YYEEEE. Trimming stripped 0 bases from V and 3 bases from J, with 13 bases between.